Presented here are 28 T cell receptor beta chains from one specimen sequenced in a study of T-cell reconstitution after alpha-beta-depleted transplantation in children. Preparation of the TCRbeta library used unique molecular identifiers. TCRdb itself ran the PCR reads through MiXCR, one entry per CDR3 protein. The table lists approximately 390,000 distinct CDR3 sequences, 11% of them singletons. Sequencing used PBMCs from the stem cell graft donor, obtained from the stem cell graft. All receptors come from a human donor who donated a stem cell graft to a child with acute myeloid leukemia.

The J gene is TRBJ2-5, the V gene TRBV20-1; TRBD1 matches 8 bases. The V segment lost 3 bases and the J segment 5 bases; nucleotides outside the gene matches: 20. The CDR3 loop spans 18 amino acids. CDR1 is DFQATT and CDR2 is SNEGSKA in the germline V gene (reference sequence). The CDR3 is CSARDKPWTGKSGETQYF. Written as DNA, the CDR3 is TGCAGTGCTAGGGACAAACCCTGGACAGGGAAGAGTGGGGAGACCCAGTACTTC.

This clonotype showed up just a few times. The gene calls are TRBV5-8 and TRBJ2-5; perhaps TRBD2 as D (6 bases). Between the trimmed V and J ends, which lost 0 bases and 5 bases, there was a span of 17 bases. CDR3 length: 16 amino acids. From germline, CDR1 is SGHTS and CDR2 YDEGEE. DNA for the CDR3: TGTGCCAGCAGCTTGGCCGGGGGAGCGAGACGGGAGACCCAGTACTTC. Its translation is CASSLAGGARRETQYF.

This sequence joins TRBV7-9 and TRBJ2-5; no clear D. Germline CDR1 is SEHNR and CDR2 is FQNEAQ (reference sequence). Trimming left V 2 bases short and J 5 bases short, with 12 bases between. The CDR3 runs to 14 residues. The DNA of the CDR3 is TGTGCCAGCAGCTTAACATCGGTGGGGGAGACCCAGTACTTC. It yields the protein CASSLTSVGETQYF.

This clonotype has just a few counts. The chain links TRBV25-1 to TRBJ1-1; the D is unclear. With 5 bases removed from V and 2 bases from J, the gap between germline ends came to 15 bases. Germline V gene lookup returns CDR1 MGHDK and CDR2 SYGVNS. The CDR3 length is 15 residues. In DNA form, the CDR3 reads TGTGCCAGCAGTCCCGACGGGGTGGAAAACACTGAAGCTTTCTTT. Residues: CASSPDGVENTEAFF.

The chain links TRBV6-6 to TRBJ2-1; no reliable D call. The length of the CDR3 is 13 residues. V lost 6 bases to trimming and J lost 6 bases, with 12 bases between them. Per germline, CDR1 MNHNY and CDR2 SVGAGI (reference sequence). The CDR3 sequence: CASSLFEGNEQFF. CDR3 in DNA: TGTGCCAGCAGCCTCTTTGAAGGCAATGAGCAGTTCTTC.

V is TRBV7-2 and J is TRBJ2-7, with 7 bases that match TRBD2. Germline CDR1 SGHTA, CDR2 FQGNSA. There are 16 residues in the CDR3. J gave up 1 base and V 2 bases, and 8 bases lay outside the gene matches. Here the CDR3 reads CASSLSGGSGSYEQYF. The CDR3 DNA reads as TGTGCCAGCAGCTTATCCGGCGGGAGTGGGTCCTACGAGCAGTACTTC.

The CDR3 DNA reads as TGTGCCAGCAGCCCCGGACGGGGATTTGGTACAGATACGCAGTATTTT. Protein sequence: CASSPGRGFGTDTQYF. The chain couples TRBV7-2 to TRBJ2-3; D perhaps matches TRBD2 (5 bases). The CDR3 totals 16 residues. Trimming took 5 bases from V and 3 from J, leaving 18 bases between them. Per the germline V gene, CDR1 is SGHTA and CDR2 is FQGNSA.

V gene TRBV7-3 combines with J gene TRBJ1-1; D gene unclear. With 2 bases removed from V and 3 bases from J, the gap between germline ends came to 7 bases. CDR3 length: 13 amino acids. In germline, CDR1 is SGHTA, CDR2 FQGTGA. CDR3 protein: CASSLRIYTEAFF. The CDR3 region has the DNA TGTGCCAGCAGCTTACGAATTTACACTGAAGCTTTCTTT. The full variable domain, completed using reference TRBV7-3 and TRBJ1-1, is GAGVSQTPSNKVTEKGKYVELRCDPISGHTALYWYRQSLGQGPEFLIYFQGTGAADDSGLPNDRFFAVRPEGSVSTLKIQRTERGDSAVYLCASSLRIYTEAFFGQGTRLTVV.

This chain's CDR3 is CSALLDRGTGELFF. Written as DNA, the CDR3 is TGCAGTGCTTTGTTGGACAGGGGGACCGGGGAGCTGTTTTTT. The V gene is TRBV20-1, the J gene TRBJ2-2, with TRBD1 identical over 10 bases. CDR3 length: 14 amino acids. CDR1 is DFQATT and CDR2 is SNEGSKA in the germline V gene (reference sequence). The J segment lost 5 bases and the V segment lost 5 bases, leaving 5 bases of the junction unmatched.

This clonotype was picked up a small number of times. The chain couples TRBV6-5 to TRBJ2-1; D is undetermined. Germline V gene sequence: CDR1 MNHEY, CDR2 SVGAGI. The CDR3 covers 14 residues. V shed 2 bases and J shed 0 bases, with 5 bases lying between them. The CDR3 DNA reads as TGTGCCAGCAGTTACACCCCCTCCTACAATGAGCAGTTCTTC. It is translated as CASSYTPSYNEQFF.

Only a few counts were recorded for this clonotype. The J gene is TRBJ2-5, the V gene TRBV20-1; D is perhaps TRBD2 (6 bases). Germline V gene sequence: CDR1 DFQATT, CDR2 SNEGSKA (reference sequence). This CDR3 spans 12 amino acids. Trimming removed 7 bases at V and 5 bases at J, with 14 bases between. The CDR3 bases are TGCAGTGTAAGAGGGAGGTTCGAGACCCAGTACTTC. This translates into CSVRGRFETQYF.

This clonotype has at least ten counts. The CDR3 DNA reads TGCGCCAGCAGCTTGGCCCAGGGGTTCGTCACAGATACGCAGTATTTT. This gives the protein CASSLAQGFVTDTQYF. The J gene is TRBJ2-3, the V gene TRBV5-1, with D perhaps matching TRBD1 (6 bases). CDR1 and CDR2 from the germline V gene are SGHRS and YFSETQ. The CDR3 sequence is 16 residues long. Trimming removed 0 bases at V and 2 bases at J, with 13 bases between. Variable domain in full (rest from reference TRBV5-1 and TRBJ2-3): KAGVTQTPRYLIKTRGQQVTLSCSPISGHRSVSWYQQTPGQGLQFLFEYFSETQRNKGNFPGRFSGRQFSNSRSEMNVSTLELGDSALYLCASSLAQGFVTDTQYFGPGTRLTVL.

This clonotype has only a few counts. The chain is built from TRBV4-2 and TRBJ2-7, with D possibly called TRBD1 or TRBD2 (5 bases each). This CDR3 is built from 15 residues. Between the trimmed V and J ends, which lost 0 bases and 1 base, there was a span of 10 bases. Germline values: CDR1 LGHNA, CDR2 YNFKEQ. In DNA, the CDR3 is TGTGCCAGCAGCCAAGAAGGGACCAATTCCTACGAGCAGTACTTC. Translated: CASSQEGTNSYEQYF.

This sequence joins TRBV6-5 and TRBJ2-7, with D hard to call. The V gene lost 2 bases and the J gene lost 2 bases, with 10 bases spanning the gap. CDR1 MNHEY and CDR2 SVGAGI come from the germline V gene. The CDR3 sequence is 14 residues long. The CDR3 is CASSYAHGAYEQYF. In DNA, the CDR3 is TGTGCCAGCAGTTACGCGCACGGAGCCTACGAGCAGTACTTC.

This clonotype appeared many times. The V call is TRBV7-2, the J call TRBJ2-7; possibly TRBD1 or TRBD2 for D (5 bases each). The CDR3 runs 15 residues. Germline loops: CDR1 SGHTA, CDR2 FQGNSA. The V end was cut by 2 bases, the J end by 5 bases, with 16 bases between. CDR3 loop: CASSLLGQGRDEQYF. The CDR3 nucleotides read TGTGCCAGCAGCTTACTGGGGCAGGGACGTGACGAGCAGTACTTC.

In this sample, this clonotype turned up a few times. V gene TRBV9 combines with J gene TRBJ2-5; possibly TRBD2 for D (5 bases). Germline CDR1 and CDR2: SGDLS and YYNGEE. Trimming cost V 0 bases and J 5 bases, with 11 bases left between them. CDR3 length equals 14 residues. The CDR3 DNA is TGTGCCAGCAGCGTAGGAGGGTATCTGGAGACCCAGTACTTC. Translation: CASSVGGYLETQYF. Full variable domain (missing parts from reference TRBV9 and TRBJ2-5): DSGVTQTPKHLITATGQRVTLRCSPRSGDLSVYWYQQSLDQGLQFLIQYYNGEERAKGNILERFSAQQFPDLHSELNLSSLELGDSALYFCASSVGGYLETQYFGPGTRLLVL.

The chain carries TRBV10-3 and TRBJ1-5; 10 bases are shared with TRBD1. Losses at the gene ends were 6 bases for V and 5 bases for J; bases not matched to a gene: 10. CDR3 length: 16 residues. From germline, CDR1 is ENHRY and CDR2 SYGVKD. For the CDR3, the DNA is TGTGCCATCAGCCAACGAGACAGGGGGCTCGATCAGCCCCAGCATTTT. It translates to CAISQRDRGLDQPQHF.

The chain is built from TRBV6-5 and TRBJ2-1; D not resolved. This CDR3 contains 18 residues. V was cut by 4 bases and J by 2 bases, with 21 bases left in between. Germline CDR1 reads MNHEY; CDR2 reads SVGAGI. The DNA for the CDR3 is TGTGCCAGCAGTTCAGTTCACTCGAACAAGGGCCCCTACAATGAGCAGTTCTTC. Its translation is CASSSVHSNKGPYNEQFF.

This clonotype has more than one count but fewer than ten. The rearrangement uses TRBV20-1 and TRBJ2-2, with 8 bases that match TRBD2. J lost 7 bases, V lost 6 bases, and 13 bases had no gene match. The CDR3 has 15 amino acids. Germline values: CDR1 DFQATT, CDR2 SNEGSKA (reference sequence). CDR3 in amino acids: CSAFMGGGIGGELFF. CDR3 bases: TGCAGTGCCTTCATGGGCGGGGGGATCGGCGGGGAGCTGTTTTTT.

This clonotype was observed a few times. V and J are TRBV7-9 and TRBJ1-6, with TRBD1 matching over 10 bases. Germline trimming cut 3 bases from V and 7 bases from J; bases unmatched to any gene: 6. CDR1 is SEHNR, CDR2 FQNEAQ, per germline (reference sequence). The CDR3 covers 16 residues. CDR3 amino acids: CASSFRDRGDNSPLHF. The CDR3 bases are TGTGCCAGCAGCTTTCGGGACAGGGGCGACAATTCACCCCTCCACTTT.

This clonotype has a handful of counts. The rearrangement links TRBV20-1 to TRBJ2-5, with D tentatively TRBD1 (6 bases). The CDR3 consists of 16 residues. The V gene's germline CDR1 is DFQATT and CDR2 SNEGSKA (reference sequence). V lost 0 bases, J lost 4 bases, and 18 bases lay in between. The CDR3 region has the DNA TGCAGTGCTAGAGATCTTATGCCAGGGGAGCGAGAGACCCAGTACTTC. As protein: CSARDLMPGERETQYF.

V and J are TRBV5-5 and TRBJ2-5; 7 positions match TRBD1. V lost 4 bases, J lost 5 bases, and 8 bases stayed unmatched. Germline V gene data show CDR1 as SGHKS and CDR2 as YYEKEE (reference sequence). CDR3 length: 14 amino acids. CDR3 in amino acids: CASSVTGVGETQYF. DNA for the CDR3: TGTGCCAGCAGCGTCACAGGGGTTGGGGAGACCCAGTACTTC.

This clonotype was observed a handful of times. The V call is TRBV25-1, the J call TRBJ2-7; 10 bases align to TRBD2. The CDR3 loop spans 17 amino acids. The germline V gene encodes CDR1 MGHDK and CDR2 SYGVNS. Germline trimming cut 0 bases from V and 5 bases from J; bases unmatched to any gene: 10. The CDR3 nucleotides are TGTGCCAGCAGTGAATACAAAGGGGGGCTAGCGGGAGACGAGCAGTACTTC. Residues: CASSEYKGGLAGDEQYF.

V usage is TRBV7-2 and J usage is TRBJ1-1, with D perhaps TRBD1 (6 bases). V dropped 5 bases and J dropped 0 bases, with 16 bases sitting between them. Germline CDR1 SGHTA, CDR2 FQGNSA. There are 16 residues in the CDR3. As DNA, the CDR3 is TGTGCCAGCAGCCACGGGGGCCTGAATTTGAACACTGAAGCTTTCTTT. Its protein is CASSHGGLNLNTEAFF. The variable domain in full, with the rest retrieved from reference TRBV7-2 and TRBJ1-1, is GAGVSQSPSNKVTEKGKDVELRCDPISGHTALYWYRQSLGQGLEFLIYFQGNSAPDKSGLPSDRFSAERTGGSVSTLTIQRTQQEDSAVYLCASSHGGLNLNTEAFFGQGTRLTVV.

The chain recombines TRBV12-3 or TRBV12-4 with TRBJ2-1; D call uncertain. V lost 8 bases to trimming and J lost 9 bases, with 11 bases between them. CDR3 length: 11 amino acids. CDR3: CASGSGGEQFF. CDR3 DNA sequence: TGTGCCAGCGGTTCCGGTGGTGAGCAGTTCTTC.

This clonotype was detected a few times. The chain recombines TRBV5-1 with TRBJ1-1, with D possibly matching TRBD1 (6 bases). With 4 bases removed from V and 1 base from J, the gap between germline ends came to 17 bases. The CDR3 loop spans 16 amino acids. Germline CDR1 is SGHRS and CDR2 is YFSETQ. This CDR3 is CASSLGRFRGNTEAFF. CDR3 bases: TGCGCCAGCAGCCTGGGCCGTTTCAGGGGGAACACTGAAGCTTTCTTT.

This clonotype was seen a few times. The V gene is TRBV4-1, the J gene TRBJ2-5, with 7 bases lining up with TRBD2. In germline, CDR1 is MGHRA, CDR2 YSYEKL. The length of the CDR3 is 15 residues. V lost 0 bases, J lost 4 bases, and 5 bases stayed unmatched. CDR3 in amino acids: CASSQDRGVLETQYF. The DNA for the CDR3 is TGCGCCAGCAGCCAAGATCGGGGGGTCCTAGAGACCCAGTACTTC.

This chain joins TRBV9 and TRBJ1-4; 10 nucleotides agree with TRBD1. Trimming cost V 2 bases and J 8 bases; bases outside gene matches: 6. The CDR3 is made up of 15 amino acids. Germline loops: CDR1 SGDLS, CDR2 YYNGEE. In DNA, the CDR3 is TGTGCCAGCAGCGTTTCCGGGACAGGGGAGGAAAAACTGTTTTTT. Its protein is CASSVSGTGEEKLFF. Full variable domain (remainder filled in from reference TRBV9 and TRBJ1-4): DSGVTQTPKHLITATGQRVTLRCSPRSGDLSVYWYQQSLDQGLQFLIQYYNGEERAKGNILERFSAQQFPDLHSELNLSSLELGDSALYFCASSVSGTGEEKLFFGSGTQLSVL.